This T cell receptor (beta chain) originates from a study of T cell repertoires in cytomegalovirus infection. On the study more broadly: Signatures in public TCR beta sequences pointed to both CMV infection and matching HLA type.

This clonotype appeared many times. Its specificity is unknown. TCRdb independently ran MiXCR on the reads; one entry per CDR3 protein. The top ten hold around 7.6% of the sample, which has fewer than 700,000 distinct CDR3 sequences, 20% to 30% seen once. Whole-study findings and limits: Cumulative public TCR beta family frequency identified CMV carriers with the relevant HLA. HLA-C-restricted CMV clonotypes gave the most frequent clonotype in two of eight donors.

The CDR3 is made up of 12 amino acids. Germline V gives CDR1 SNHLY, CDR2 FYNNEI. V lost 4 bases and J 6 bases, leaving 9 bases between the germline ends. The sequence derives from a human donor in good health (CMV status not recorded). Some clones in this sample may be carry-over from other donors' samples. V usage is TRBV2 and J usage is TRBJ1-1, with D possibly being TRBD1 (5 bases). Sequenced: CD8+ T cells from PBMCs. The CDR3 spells CASSGPGPEAFF. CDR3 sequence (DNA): TGTGCCAGCAGTGGTCCAGGGCCTGAAGCTTTCTTT.